Each of the 16 T cell receptor beta chains below was sequenced from the same sample in a study of shared clonotypes between healthy human individuals. Produced via immunoSEQ multiplex PCR; TCRdb's table is partial and in-frame only. The sample lists around 2,000,000 clones; about 93% were seen once. In the naive CD8 group, cells lacked CD45RO and were positively selected for CCR7, so terminally differentiated effector memory CD45RA+ cells were left out. Sequencing input: naive CD8+ T cells from PBMCs. All receptors derive from a man younger than 30 in good health. Some clones in this sample may be carry-over from other donors' samples.

V gene TRBV7-3 combines with J gene TRBJ2-1, with 9 bases that match TRBD2. CDR3 length: 16 residues. Unmatched junction bases numbered 11, after V lost 3 bases and J lost 8 bases. Germline V gene data show CDR1 as SGHTA and CDR2 as FQGTGA. CDR3 protein: CASSFRAGGPSDEQFF. The CDR3 DNA is TGTGCCAGCAGCTTTCGGGCGGGAGGGCCCTCGGATGAGCAGTTCTTC.

The CDR3 sequence: CASSLHTSGGRNEQFF. DNA of the CDR3: TGCGCCAGCAGCTTGCATACTAGCGGAGGACGCAATGAGCAGTTCTTC. The chain joins TRBV5-1 to TRBJ2-1, with TRBD2 matching over 8 bases. V dropped 1 base and J dropped 6; count of bases not matched to a gene: 9. Germline values: CDR1 SGHRS, CDR2 YFSETQ. This CDR3 is built from 16 residues.

The chain is built from TRBV6-5 and TRBJ2-1, with TRBD2 matching over 8 bases. The J segment lost 6 bases and the V segment lost 6 bases, leaving 4 bases of the junction unmatched. The CDR3 consists of 13 residues. Germline CDR1 is MNHEY and CDR2 is SVGAGI. The DNA for the CDR3 is TGTGCCAGCAGCTCCGGGACTAGCAATGAGCAGTTCTTC. Translated, it gives CASSSGTSNEQFF.

The chain links TRBV13 to TRBJ2-7; 8 bases agree with TRBD1. V shed 6 bases, J shed 0 bases, and the junction held 7 bases outside the gene matches. The germline CDR1 and CDR2 sequences are PRHDT and FYEKMQ (reference sequence). The CDR3 contains 15 residues. The CDR3 sequence: CASRGRGLSSYEQYF. The CDR3, as DNA: TGTGCCAGCAGGGGCAGGGGGCTTTCCTCCTACGAGCAGTACTTC.

The chain combines TRBV5-6 with TRBJ2-7; D is ambiguous. V was cut by 0 bases and J by 6 bases, with 10 bases left in between. Per the germline V gene, CDR1 is SGHDT and CDR2 is YYEEEE. The CDR3 runs to 13 residues. CDR3 nucleotide sequence: TGTGCCAGCAGCTTGGCGCTGGGGTCCGAGCAGTACTTC. Its protein is CASSLALGSEQYF.

This chain links TRBV6-1 with TRBJ2-1, with a weak D call TRBD1 (6 bases). The length of the CDR3 is 11 residues. Trimming stripped 7 bases from V and 6 bases from J, with 7 bases between. Germline lookup yields CDR1 MNHNS and CDR2 SASEGT. CDR3 amino acids: CASTQGNEQFF. CDR3 nucleotides: TGTGCCAGCACACAGGGCAATGAGCAGTTCTTC.

The V and J genes are TRBV2 and TRBJ2-7, with a weak D call TRBD2 (6 bases). Germline V gene lookup returns CDR1 SNHLY and CDR2 FYNNEI. Trimming left V 6 bases short and J 1 base short, with 13 bases between. The CDR3 has 14 amino acids. CDR3 coding DNA: TGTGCCAGCAGAGCGTGGCTAGCGTCCTACGAGCAGTACTTC. This translates into CASRAWLASYEQYF.

This clone was observed a handful of times. The rearrangement joins TRBV4-2 to TRBJ1-5; no clear D. The CDR3 extends over 12 amino acids. Germline V gene sequence: CDR1 LGHNA, CDR2 YNFKEQ. Trimming took off 0 bases at V and 9 bases at J, with 6 bases between the two ends. CDR3 bases: TGTGCCAGCAGCCAAGACAGGACGCCCCAGCATTTT. Its protein is CASSQDRTPQHF.

The gene calls are TRBV28 and TRBJ1-4, with TRBD1 as a possible D gene (5 bases). Germline values: CDR1 MDHEN, CDR2 SYDVKM. V lost 5 bases and J lost 14, with 15 bases in between. The CDR3 sequence is 12 residues long. CDR3 region: CASSPSRGDLFF. CDR3 bases: TGTGCCAGCAGTCCAAGCAGAGGGGACCTGTTTTTT.

The J gene is TRBJ2-2, the V gene TRBV9; D unclear. Germline lookup yields CDR1 SGDLS and CDR2 YYNGEE. The CDR3 is made up of 12 amino acids. Between the trimmed V and J ends, which lost 3 bases and 5 bases, there was a span of 5 bases. CDR3 region: CASSGVTGELFF. Here the CDR3 DNA reads TGTGCCAGCAGCGGGGTAACCGGGGAGCTGTTTTTT. The full variable domain, with the rest looked up from reference TRBV9 and TRBJ2-2, is DSGVTQTPKHLITATGQRVTLRCSPRSGDLSVYWYQQSLDQGLQFLIQYYNGEERAKGNILERFSAQQFPDLHSELNLSSLELGDSALYFCASSGVTGELFFGEGSRLTVL.

The chain uses TRBV4-1 and TRBJ2-1; D gene uncertain. The germline V gene encodes CDR1 MGHRA and CDR2 YSYEKL. Deletions cut 1 base from V and 10 bases from J, with 14 bases between. The CDR3 runs 14 residues. The CDR3 protein is CASSQVGVLGEQFF. In nucleotides, the CDR3 is TGCGCCAGCAGCCAAGTAGGTGTCTTAGGAGAGCAGTTCTTC.

The chain links TRBV27 to TRBJ2-7; D unclear. The germline V gene encodes CDR1 MNHEY and CDR2 SMNVEV (reference sequence). Trimming took off 5 bases at V and 2 bases at J, with 10 bases between the two ends. The CDR3 sequence is 13 residues long. The CDR3 loop reads CASSPDPTYEQYF. In DNA, the CDR3 is TGTGCCAGCAGTCCGGACCCCACCTACGAGCAGTACTTC.

V usage is TRBV27 and J usage is TRBJ2-7; the D gene is possibly TRBD1 (5 bases). The CDR3 is made up of 14 amino acids. V lost 9 bases, J lost 3 bases, and 18 bases lay in between. Germline V CDR1 and CDR2: MNHEY, SMNVEV (reference sequence). The CDR3 sequence: CASSLQALHYEQYF. The DNA for the CDR3 is TGTGCCAGTTCTTTACAGGCATTACACTACGAGCAGTACTTC.

The chain couples TRBV28 to TRBJ2-7; 9 bases are a match to TRBD1. CDR3 length equals 13 residues. The germline CDR1 and CDR2 sequences are MDHEN and SYDVKM. V was clipped by 6 bases and J by 5 bases; unmatched bases: 5. The CDR3 DNA sequence: TGTGCCAGCAGACAGGGGGCGCCGGACGAGCAGTACTTC. Protein product: CASRQGAPDEQYF. Filled out from reference TRBV28 and TRBJ2-7, the complete variable domain reads DVKVTQSSRYLVKRTGEKVFLECVQDMDHENMFWYRQDPGLGLRLIYFSYDVKMKEKGDIPEGYSVSREKKERFSLILESASTNQTSMYLCASRQGAPDEQYFGPGTRLTVT.

V gene TRBV2 combines with J gene TRBJ2-7, with 14 bases identical to TRBD2. CDR1 is SNHLY and CDR2 is FYNNEI in the germline V gene. Trimming took 6 bases from V and 6 from J; bases not matched to a gene: 10. The CDR3 runs to 16 residues. The chain's CDR3 is CASRTSGRASSREQYF. CDR3 nucleotide sequence: TGTGCCAGCAGGACTAGCGGGAGGGCCTCTTCCCGCGAGCAGTACTTC.

The gene calls are TRBV9 and TRBJ1-2; maybe TRBD1 (5 bases). The ends were cut back, 0 bases at V and 3 bases at J, with 12 bases in the middle. The CDR3 length is 15 residues. Germline CDR1 is SGDLS and CDR2 is YYNGEE. CDR3 loop: CASSVARDRDYGYTF. The CDR3 DNA reads as TGTGCCAGCAGCGTAGCTAGAGACAGAGACTATGGCTACACCTTC.